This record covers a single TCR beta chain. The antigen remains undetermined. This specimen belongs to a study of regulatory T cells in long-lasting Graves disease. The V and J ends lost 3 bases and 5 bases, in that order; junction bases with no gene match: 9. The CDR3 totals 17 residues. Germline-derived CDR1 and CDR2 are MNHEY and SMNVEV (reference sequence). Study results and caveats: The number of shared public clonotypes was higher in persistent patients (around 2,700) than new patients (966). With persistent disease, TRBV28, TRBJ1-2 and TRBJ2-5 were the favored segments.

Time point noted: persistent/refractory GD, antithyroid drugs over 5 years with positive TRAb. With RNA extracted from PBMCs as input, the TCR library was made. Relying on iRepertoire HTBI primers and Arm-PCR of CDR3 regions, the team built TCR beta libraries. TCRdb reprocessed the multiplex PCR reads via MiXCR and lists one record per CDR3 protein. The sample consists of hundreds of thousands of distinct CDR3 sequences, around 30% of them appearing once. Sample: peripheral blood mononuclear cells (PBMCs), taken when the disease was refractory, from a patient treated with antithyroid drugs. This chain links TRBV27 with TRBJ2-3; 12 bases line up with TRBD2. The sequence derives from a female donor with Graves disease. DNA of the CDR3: TGTGCCAGCAGTTTGTTTCTAGCGGGAGGGCGCGAAGATACGCAGTATTTT. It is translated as CASSLFLAGGREDTQYF.